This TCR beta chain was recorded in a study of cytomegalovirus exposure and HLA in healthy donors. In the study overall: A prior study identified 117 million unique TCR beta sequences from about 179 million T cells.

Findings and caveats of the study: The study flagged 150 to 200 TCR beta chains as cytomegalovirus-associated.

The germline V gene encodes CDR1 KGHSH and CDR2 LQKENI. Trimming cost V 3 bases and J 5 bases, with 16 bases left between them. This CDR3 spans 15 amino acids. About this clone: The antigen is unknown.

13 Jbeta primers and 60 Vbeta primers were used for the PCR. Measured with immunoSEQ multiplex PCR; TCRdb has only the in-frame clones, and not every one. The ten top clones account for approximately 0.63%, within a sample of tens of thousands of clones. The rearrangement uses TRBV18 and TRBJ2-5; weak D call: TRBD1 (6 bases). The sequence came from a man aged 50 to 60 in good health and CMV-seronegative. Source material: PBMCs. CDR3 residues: CASSPFQGQSETQYF. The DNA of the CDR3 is TGTGCCAGCTCACCGTTTCAGGGGCAGTCGGAGACCCAGTACTTC.